This is a list of T cell receptor beta chains from one sample in a study of CD4+ T cells in melanoma. The assay was immunoSEQ multiplex PCR, and TCRdb's table has in-frame clones only and misses some. The sample has about 110,000 clones; about 90% are singletons. Sequenced material: peripheral blood. All receptors derive from a human donor with melanoma. The CDR3 runs from the conserved cysteine through the conserved F or W. The D gene is left open where the match is weak. Expanded clones get a size class; other rows say once, few or many, or leave the size out.

j_call d_call clone_size v_call cdr3_nt cdr3_aa
TRBJ2-7 TRBD2 - TRBV7-2 TGTGCCAGCAGCTATAGCGGGGGGGCAACCTACGAGCAGTACTTC CASSYSGGATYEQYF
TRBJ1-2 - - TRBV28 TGTGCCAGCAGTCCGGGACACCTCACGAGGTATGGCTACACCTTC CASSPGHLTRYGYTF
TRBJ2-7 - once TRBV7-2 TGTGCCAGCAGCTTAGCGGGGCGGGTGAACTCCTACGAGCAGTACTTC CASSLAGRVNSYEQYF
TRBJ1-5 - - TRBV7-3 TGTGCCAGCAGCTTAGGTGGGGCGAATCAGCCCCAGCATTTT CASSLGGANQPQHF
TRBJ2-3 TRBD2 once TRBV7-3 TGTGCCAGCAGCGTTGGGACTAGCGGGATGGCAGATACGCAGTATTTT CASSVGTSGMADTQYF
TRBJ1-1 TRBD1 - TRBV18 TGTGCCAGCTCACCGATCGACAGGGGCACTGAAGCTTTCTTT CASSPIDRGTEAFF
TRBJ1-1 - once TRBV7-2 TGTGCCAGCAGCGTTCATGAGAACACTGAAGCTTTCTTT CASSVHENTEAFF
TRBJ1-6 - - TRBV6-5 TGTGCCAGCAGAAGACAGAGCTCCTATAATTCACCCCTCCACTTT CASRRQSSYNSPLHF
TRBJ2-1 TRBD2 - TRBV4-1 TGCGCCAGCAGCCAAGGACTAGCGGGGGGGCCGGGTGAGCAGTTCTTC CASSQGLAGGPGEQFF
TRBJ2-2 TRBD2 - TRBV7-9 TGTGCCAGCAGCGGGGGGGAGCGACTAGCGGGAAGCACCGGGGAGCTGTTTTTT CASSGGERLAGSTGELFF
TRBJ2-3 TRBD2 - TRBV5-1 TGCGCCAGCAGCTTCACTAGCGGGAGTGGTACAGATACGCAGTATTTT CASSFTSGSGTDTQYF
TRBJ1-2 - few TRBV15 TGTGCCACCAGCAGAGGAACAGGCCTGGGCGGCTACACCTTC CATSRGTGLGGYTF